The text below deals with one TCR beta chain. The specificity of this receptor is unknown. No quality values exist for individual bases; no much larger clone is one base distant. These data come from a study of OX40 agonist ivuxolimab in advanced cancers. The study in broad terms: Ivuxolimab was a fully human IgG2 agonistic monoclonal antibody targeting the costimulatory receptor OX40 (CD134). Intravenous ivuxolimab was administered to patients every 2 weeks at six dose levels: 0.01, 0.1, 0.3, 1.5, 3 and 10 mg/kg. Among the 52 dose-escalation patients, roughly 20 had hepatocellular carcinoma, 15 melanoma, 9 renal cell carcinoma and 9 head and neck cancer. The dose-escalation cohort was about 86% male with a mean age of around 62 years, ranging from roughly 20 to 80. Prior anti-PD-1, anti-PD-L1 or anti-CTLA-4 therapy was permitted, and 40% of dose-escalation patients had received checkpoint inhibitors. Partial responses occurred in three dose-escalation patients: two with cutaneous melanoma and one with hepatocellular carcinoma. Peripheral TCRbeta sequencing aimed to test whether ivuxolimab altered TCR sequence diversity and caused clonal T-cell expansion. The paper describes the monotherapy dose-escalation part (N = 52 patients) of the phase I trial of ivuxolimab. Study-wide findings and limitations: Which antigens the clonally expanded peripheral T cells were specific for was not determined. After ivuxolimab, CD8+ T cells had more expanded clones than CD4+ T cells on average. At doses of 0.1 to 3.0 mg/kg, clonal expansion of both CD4+ and CD8+ blood T cells was observed from baseline to week 6. In partial responders in the 0.1-3.0 mg/kg groups, normalized peripheral clonal expansion was found to be among the lowest, especially among CD8+ T cells. Low levels of normalized T-cell clonal expansion were also shown by some nonresponding patients.

Genomic DNA was isolated from the sorted cells so that the TCRbeta CDR3 region could be sequenced. TCRbeta CDR3 regions were sequenced using the immunoSEQ Assay. In its TCRdb copy, this immuneACCESS table keeps in-frame sequences only and misses some clones. Where compared with another copy, unresolved V genes explain less than half of these, and the others have no known cause. The sample profile shows 60,000 to 65,000 clones; 85% to 90% of them were found once. Of the sample, about 10% is held by the ten largest clones. The trial excluded patients who had a history of autoimmune disease or who were on systemic immunosuppression. Peripheral blood for TCR sequencing was collected from all dose cohorts at baseline, on cycle 4 day 1, and on cycle 7 day 1. Samples came from an open-label, multicenter, first-in-human phase I dose-escalation trial of ivuxolimab. Adults with locally advanced or metastatic head and neck squamous cell, hepatocellular, melanoma or renal cell carcinoma were enrolled in the trial. Before TCR sequencing, CD4+ and CD8+ T cells were separately sorted from peripheral blood.

Looking up the germline V gene (reference sequence) yields CDR1 MNHEY and CDR2 SMNVEV. The CDR3 covers 14 residues, taking in both the cysteine and the phenylalanine. This entry keeps only the CDR3 DNA: 42 bases, framed from base 1. The junction carries 15 bases between V and J, which are trimmed by 8 bases and 4 bases respectively. The chain links TRBV27 with TRBJ1-3, with the D gene not clear enough to name. This receptor was identified in an adult with an advanced solid tumor such as melanoma, head and neck, liver or kidney cancer. The material was CD4+ or CD8+ T cells sorted from blood, obtained in a trial of the OX40 agonist ivuxolimab. Read as DNA, the sequence is TGTGCCAGCGGGGTCATCCCAGCGGGAAACACCATATATTTT. Its translation reads: CASGVIPAGNTIYF.